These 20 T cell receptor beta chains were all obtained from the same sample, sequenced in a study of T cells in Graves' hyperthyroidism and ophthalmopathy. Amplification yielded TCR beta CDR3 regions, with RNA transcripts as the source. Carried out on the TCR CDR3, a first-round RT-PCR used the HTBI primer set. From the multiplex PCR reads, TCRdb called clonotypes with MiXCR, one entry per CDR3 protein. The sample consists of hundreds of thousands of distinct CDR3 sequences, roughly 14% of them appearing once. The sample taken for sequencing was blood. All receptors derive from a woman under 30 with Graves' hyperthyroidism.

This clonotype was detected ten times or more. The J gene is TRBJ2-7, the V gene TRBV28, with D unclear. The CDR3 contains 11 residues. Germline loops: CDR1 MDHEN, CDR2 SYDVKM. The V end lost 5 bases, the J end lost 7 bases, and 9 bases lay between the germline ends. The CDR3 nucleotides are TGTGCCAGCAGTAGAGAGGCAGAGCAGTACTTC. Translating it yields CASSREAEQYF.

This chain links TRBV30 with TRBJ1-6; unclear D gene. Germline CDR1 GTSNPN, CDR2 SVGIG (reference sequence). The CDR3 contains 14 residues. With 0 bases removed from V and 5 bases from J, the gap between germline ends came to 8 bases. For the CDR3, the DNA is TGTGCCTGGAGTGTCGACGGCCATAATTCACCCCTCCACTTT. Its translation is CAWSVDGHNSPLHF. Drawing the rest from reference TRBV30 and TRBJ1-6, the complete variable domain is SQTIHQWPATLVQPVGSPLSLECTVEGTSNPNLYWYRQAAGRGLQLLFYSVGIGQISSEVPQNLSASRPQDRQFILSSKKLLLSDSGFYLCAWSVDGHNSPLHFGNGTRLTVT.

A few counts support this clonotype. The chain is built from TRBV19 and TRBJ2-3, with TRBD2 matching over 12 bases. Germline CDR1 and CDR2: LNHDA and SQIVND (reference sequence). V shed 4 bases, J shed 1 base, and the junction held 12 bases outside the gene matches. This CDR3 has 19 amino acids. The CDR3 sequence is CASSTPGGLAGLRTDTQYF. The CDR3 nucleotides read TGTGCCAGTAGTACTCCAGGCGGACTAGCGGGGCTCCGCACAGATACGCAGTATTTT.

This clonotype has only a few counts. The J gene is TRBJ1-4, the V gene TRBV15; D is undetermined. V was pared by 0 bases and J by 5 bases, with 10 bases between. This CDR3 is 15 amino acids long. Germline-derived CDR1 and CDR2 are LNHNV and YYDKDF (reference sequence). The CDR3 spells CATSRDRFPNEKLFF. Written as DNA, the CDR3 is TGTGCCACCAGCAGAGATCGGTTTCCCAATGAAAAACTGTTTTTT.

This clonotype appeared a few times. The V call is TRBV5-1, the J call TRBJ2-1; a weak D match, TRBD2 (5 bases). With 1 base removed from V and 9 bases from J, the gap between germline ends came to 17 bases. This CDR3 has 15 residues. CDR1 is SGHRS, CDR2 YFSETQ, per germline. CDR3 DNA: TGCGCCAGCAGCTTGAGCTCCCTGAGAGGAGGTGAGCAGTTCTTC. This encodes CASSLSSLRGGEQFF.

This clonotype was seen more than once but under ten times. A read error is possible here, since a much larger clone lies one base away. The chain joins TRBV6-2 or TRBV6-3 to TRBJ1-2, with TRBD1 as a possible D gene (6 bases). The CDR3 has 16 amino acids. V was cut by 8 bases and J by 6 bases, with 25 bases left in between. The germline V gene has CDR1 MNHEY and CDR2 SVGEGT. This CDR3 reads CASGGARVPELDGYTF. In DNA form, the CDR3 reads TGTGCCAGCGGGGGGGCCAGGGTGCCCGAACTGGATGGCTACACCTTC.

This CDR3 is CASARGSSDTIYF. The CDR3 DNA is TGTGCCAGTGCCAGGGGGTCCTCGGACACCATATATTTT. This chain joins TRBV7-9 and TRBJ1-3; TRBD1 matches at 7 bases. This CDR3 region has 13 residues. Germline V CDR1 and CDR2: SEHNR, FQNEAQ (reference sequence). V was pared by 9 bases and J by 8 bases, with 10 bases of the junction left unmatched.

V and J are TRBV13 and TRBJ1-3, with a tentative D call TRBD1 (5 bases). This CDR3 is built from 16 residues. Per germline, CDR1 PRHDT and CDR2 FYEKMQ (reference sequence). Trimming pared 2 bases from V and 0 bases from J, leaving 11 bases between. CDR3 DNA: TGTGCCAGCAGCTTAAGGGGTCCCCTCTCTGGAAACACCATATATTTT. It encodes CASSLRGPLSGNTIYF.

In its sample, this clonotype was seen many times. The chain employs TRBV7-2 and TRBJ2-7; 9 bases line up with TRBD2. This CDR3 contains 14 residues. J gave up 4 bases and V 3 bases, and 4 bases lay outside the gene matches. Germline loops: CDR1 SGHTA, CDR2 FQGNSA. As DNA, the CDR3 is TGTGCCAGCAGCTTGGGCGGGAGGGGGTACGAGCAGTACTTC. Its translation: CASSLGGRGYEQYF.

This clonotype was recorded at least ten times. The CDR3 spells CSASKGLSSYNEQFF. CDR3 sequence (DNA): TGCAGTGCTAGTAAAGGCCTGAGCTCCTACAATGAGCAGTTCTTC. The chain uses TRBV20-1 and TRBJ2-1; D not resolved. This CDR3 is built from 15 residues. Trimming cost V 3 bases and J 0 bases, with 12 bases left between them. Germline values: CDR1 DFQATT, CDR2 SNEGSKA (reference sequence).

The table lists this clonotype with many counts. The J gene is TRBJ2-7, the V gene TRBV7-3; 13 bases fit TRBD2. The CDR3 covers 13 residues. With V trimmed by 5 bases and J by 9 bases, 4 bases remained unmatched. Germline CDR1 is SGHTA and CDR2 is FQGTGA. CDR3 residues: CASSRLAGGRQYF. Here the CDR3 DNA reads TGTGCCAGCAGCAGACTAGCGGGAGGACGGCAGTACTTC.

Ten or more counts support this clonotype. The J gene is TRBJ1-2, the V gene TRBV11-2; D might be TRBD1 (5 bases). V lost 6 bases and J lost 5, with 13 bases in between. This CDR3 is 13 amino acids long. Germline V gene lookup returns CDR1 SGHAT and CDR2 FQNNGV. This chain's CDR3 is CASRLDRSYGYTF. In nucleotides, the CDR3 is TGTGCCAGCAGGCTCGACAGATCTTATGGCTACACCTTC.

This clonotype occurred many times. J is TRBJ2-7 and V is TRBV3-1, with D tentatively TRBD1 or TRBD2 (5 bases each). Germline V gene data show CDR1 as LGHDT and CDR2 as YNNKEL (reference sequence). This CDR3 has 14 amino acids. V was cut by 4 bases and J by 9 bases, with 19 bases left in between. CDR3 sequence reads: CASSPGLQVEWQYF. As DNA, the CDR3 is TGTGCCAGCAGCCCGGGGCTACAGGTGGAATGGCAGTACTTC.

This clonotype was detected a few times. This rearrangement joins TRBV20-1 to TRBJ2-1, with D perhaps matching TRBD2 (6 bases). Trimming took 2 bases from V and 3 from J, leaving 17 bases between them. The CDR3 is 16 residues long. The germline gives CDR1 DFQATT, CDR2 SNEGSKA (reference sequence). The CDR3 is CSARTHRGRGYNEQFF. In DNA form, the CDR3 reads TGCAGTGCTAGAACACATCGGGGGAGAGGCTACAATGAGCAGTTCTTC.

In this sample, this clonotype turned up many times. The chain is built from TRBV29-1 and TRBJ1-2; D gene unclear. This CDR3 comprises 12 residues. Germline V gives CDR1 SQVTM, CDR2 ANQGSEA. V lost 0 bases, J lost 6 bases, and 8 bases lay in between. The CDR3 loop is CSVEDHQDGYTF. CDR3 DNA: TGCAGCGTTGAAGATCATCAGGATGGCTACACCTTC.

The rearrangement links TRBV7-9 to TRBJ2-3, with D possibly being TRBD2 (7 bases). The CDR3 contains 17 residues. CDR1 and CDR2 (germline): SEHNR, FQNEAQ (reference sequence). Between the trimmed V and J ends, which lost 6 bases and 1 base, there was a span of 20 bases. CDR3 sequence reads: CASSGGGSGGRTDTQYF. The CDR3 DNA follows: TGTGCCAGCAGTGGTGGGGGATCGGGGGGCCGCACAGATACGCAGTATTTT.

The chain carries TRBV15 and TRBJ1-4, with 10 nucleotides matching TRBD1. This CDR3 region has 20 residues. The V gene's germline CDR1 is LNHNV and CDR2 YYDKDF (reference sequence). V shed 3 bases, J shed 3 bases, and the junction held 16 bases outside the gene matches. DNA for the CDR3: TGTGCCACCAGCAGTTACCCCTCCGGGACAGGGGAACTAGCTAATGAAAAACTGTTTTTT. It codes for CATSSYPSGTGELANEKLFF.

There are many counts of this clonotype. The CDR3 region is CASSRVGGLVNTEAFF. CDR3 coding DNA: TGTGCCAGCAGCCGAGTCGGGGGGCTCGTGAACACTGAAGCTTTCTTT. The J gene is TRBJ1-1, the V gene TRBV7-9; D might be TRBD1 (6 bases). From germline, CDR1 is SEHNR and CDR2 FQNEAQ (reference sequence). The CDR3 sequence is 16 residues long. V gave up 5 bases and J gave up 0 bases, with 16 bases separating them.

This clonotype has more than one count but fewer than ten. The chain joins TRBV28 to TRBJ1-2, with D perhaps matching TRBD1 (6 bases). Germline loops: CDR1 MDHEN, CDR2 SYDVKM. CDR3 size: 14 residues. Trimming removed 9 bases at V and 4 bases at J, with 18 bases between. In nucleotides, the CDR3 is TGTGCCAGTATGACGGGGGGCCTGGGCTATGGCTACACCTTC. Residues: CASMTGGLGYGYTF.

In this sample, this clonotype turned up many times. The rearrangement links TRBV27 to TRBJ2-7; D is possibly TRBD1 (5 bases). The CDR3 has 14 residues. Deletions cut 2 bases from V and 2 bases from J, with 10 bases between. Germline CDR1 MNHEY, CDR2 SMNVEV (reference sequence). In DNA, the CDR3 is TGTGCCAGCAGTTTACTAGGGGCGGCCTACGAGCAGTACTTC. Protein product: CASSLLGAAYEQYF.